These 23 T cell receptor beta chains came from one sample sequenced in a study of OX40 agonist ivuxolimab in advanced cancers. The table came from immunoSEQ multiplex PCR; TCRdb's copy has only in-frame clones and leaves some out. The data hold under 50,000 clones, with 88% observed a single time. This specimen was CD4+ or CD8+ T cells sorted from blood, taken in a trial of the OX40 agonist ivuxolimab. These receptors were taken from an adult with an advanced solid tumor such as melanoma, head and neck, liver or kidney cancer.

This chain uses TRBV28 with TRBJ2-7, with TRBD2 matching over 10 bases. Germline CDR1 is MDHEN and CDR2 is SYDVKM. This CDR3 is 14 amino acids long. V shed 4 bases and J 2 bases; nucleotides not matched to a gene: 2. The CDR3 DNA follows: TGTGCCAGCAGTTCTAGCGGGAGCACCTACGAGCAGTACTTC. This translates into CASSSSGSTYEQYF.

This chain uses TRBV6-1 with TRBJ1-2; D might be TRBD1 (5 bases). The germline V gene encodes CDR1 MNHNS and CDR2 SASEGT. Trimming pared 0 bases from V and 5 bases from J, leaving 13 bases between. This CDR3 spans 15 amino acids. DNA of the CDR3: TGTGCCAGCAGTGAAGCCGCAGGGATACAGTATGGCTACACCTTC. It specifies CASSEAAGIQYGYTF.

The rearrangement uses TRBV7-9 and TRBJ2-7; D remains ambiguous. This CDR3 comprises 15 residues. The germline V and J ends were trimmed by 1 base and 0 bases, with 10 bases remaining between them. Germline CDR1 reads SEHNR; CDR2 reads FQNEAQ (reference sequence). The CDR3, as DNA: TGTGCCAGCAGCTTAGGTCAGTCGAGCTCCTACGAGCAGTACTTC. Translated, it gives CASSLGQSSSYEQYF.

This clone was detected only a few times. CDR3 nucleotide sequence: TGTGCCAGCAGCGTATTCACGAACACTGAAGCTTTCTTT. Translated: CASSVFTNTEAFF. The rearrangement links TRBV9 to TRBJ1-1; no reliable D call. Looked up from germline, CDR1 is SGDLS and CDR2 is YYNGEE. V was trimmed by 1 base and J by 1 base, leaving 5 bases between them. This CDR3 region has 13 residues.

The chain joins TRBV7-3 to TRBJ1-1; TRBD1 aligns across 8 bases. J was trimmed by 7 bases and V by 1 base; bases with no gene match: 2. The germline CDR1 and CDR2 sequences are SGHTA and FQGTGA. This CDR3 region has 13 residues. The CDR3 loop is CASSLNRGSEAFF. The CDR3 DNA follows: TGTGCCAGCAGCTTAAACAGGGGGAGTGAAGCTTTCTTT. The full variable domain, rest sourced from reference TRBV7-3 and TRBJ1-1, is GAGVSQTPSNKVTEKGKYVELRCDPISGHTALYWYRQSLGQGPEFLIYFQGTGAADDSGLPNDRFFAVRPEGSVSTLKIQRTERGDSAVYLCASSLNRGSEAFFGQGTRLTVV.

The chain carries TRBV6-5 and TRBJ1-5, with 7 nucleotides matching TRBD1. V shed 10 bases, J shed 6 bases, and the junction held 6 bases outside the gene matches. CDR3 size: 12 residues. The germline V gene encodes CDR1 MNHEY and CDR2 SVGAGI. CDR3 sequence: CATPRDSQPQHF. The CDR3 DNA sequence: TGTGCCACCCCGAGGGACAGTCAGCCCCAGCATTTT.

The rearrangement links TRBV7-3 to TRBJ2-3; TRBD1 matches at 7 bases. Germline values: CDR1 SGHTA, CDR2 FQGTGA. V trimming: 3 bases; J trimming: 3 bases; junction bases outside the gene matches: 12. This CDR3 comprises 17 residues. DNA for the CDR3: TGTGCCAGCAGCTTGGGCAGGGGGATAAGAAAAACAGATACGCAGTATTTT. This translates into CASSLGRGIRKTDTQYF. Drawing the rest from reference TRBV7-3 and TRBJ2-3, the complete variable domain is GAGVSQTPSNKVTEKGKYVELRCDPISGHTALYWYRQSLGQGPEFLIYFQGTGAADDSGLPNDRFFAVRPEGSVSTLKIQRTERGDSAVYLCASSLGRGIRKTDTQYFGPGTRLTVL.

This clone was recorded once. The chain is built from TRBV18 and TRBJ1-6, with 7 nucleotides matching TRBD1. This CDR3 is built from 14 residues. Germline V gene sequence: CDR1 KGHSH, CDR2 LQKENI. V was clipped by 3 bases and J by 7 bases; unmatched bases: 3. Here the CDR3 reads CASSPGQINSPLHF. Here the CDR3 DNA reads TGTGCCAGCTCACCGGGACAGATAAATTCACCCCTCCACTTT.

The chain recombines TRBV2 with TRBJ2-3; a weak D match, TRBD1 (6 bases). Deletions cut 1 base from V and 5 bases from J, with 16 bases between. The CDR3 extends over 16 amino acids. Germline CDR1 SNHLY, CDR2 FYNNEI. CDR3 loop: CASSEVAGDGEDTQYF. CDR3 nucleotides: TGTGCCAGCAGTGAAGTGGCAGGGGATGGAGAAGATACGCAGTATTTT.

The CDR3 sequence: CASSRDSFYEQYF. In nucleotides, the CDR3 is TGTGCCAGCAGCCGGGACTCTTTCTACGAGCAGTACTTC. The gene calls are TRBV6-1 and TRBJ2-7, with a tentative D call TRBD2 (6 bases). In germline, CDR1 is MNHNS, CDR2 SASEGT. CDR3 length: 13 residues. V shed 6 bases and J shed 3 bases, with 12 bases lying between them.

The chain carries TRBV11-2 and TRBJ2-7; D could derive from TRBD1 or TRBD2 (5 bases each). V lost 5 bases to trimming and J lost 4 bases, with 18 bases between them. Germline-derived CDR1 and CDR2 are SGHAT and FQNNGV. The CDR3 has 15 amino acids. DNA of the CDR3: TGTGCCAGCAGCCCTACAGGCGGACTGTCTTACGAGCAGTACTTC. This encodes CASSPTGGLSYEQYF. The entire variable domain, with the rest obtained from reference TRBV11-2 and TRBJ2-7, is as follows: EAGVAQSPRYKIIEKRQSVAFWCNPISGHATLYWYQQILGQGPKLLIQFQNNGVVDDSQLPKDRFSAERLKGVDSTLKIQPAKLEDSAVYLCASSPTGGLSYEQYFGPGTRLTVT.

J is TRBJ1-2 and V is TRBV29-1; a weak D match, TRBD1 (5 bases). CDR1 and CDR2 (germline): SQVTM, ANQGSEA. The CDR3 spans 11 residues. The ends were cut back, 6 bases at V and 2 bases at J, with 7 bases in the middle. In DNA, the CDR3 is TGCAGCGTCTGGGGGAACTATGGCTACACCTTC. This sequence encodes CSVWGNYGYTF.

The chain is built from TRBV5-4 and TRBJ2-7; the match to TRBD2 covers 15 bases. V shed 5 bases, J shed 4 bases, and the junction held 4 bases outside the gene matches. In germline, CDR1 is SGHNT, CDR2 YYREEE (reference sequence). The CDR3 extends over 15 amino acids. The CDR3 reads CASREGLAGGYEQYF. The CDR3 nucleotides read TGTGCCAGCAGAGAAGGACTAGCGGGAGGGTACGAGCAGTACTTC.

This clone has just a few counts. The chain is built from TRBV7-2 and TRBJ1-2; 9 bases map to TRBD1. CDR1 is SGHTA, CDR2 FQGNSA, per germline. Trimming removed 5 bases from V and 10 bases from J; junction bases left unmatched: 8. CDR3 length: 13 residues. The CDR3 protein is CASSPWTGEDYTF. DNA for the CDR3: TGTGCCAGCAGCCCCTGGACAGGGGAGGACTACACCTTC. The variable domain in full, with the rest retrieved from reference TRBV7-2 and TRBJ1-2, is GAGVSQSPSNKVTEKGKDVELRCDPISGHTALYWYRQSLGQGLEFLIYFQGNSAPDKSGLPSDRFSAERTGGSVSTLTIQRTQQEDSAVYLCASSPWTGEDYTFGSGTRLTVV.

The chain has TRBV5-1 and TRBJ2-7; possible D gene TRBD2, 5 bases. CDR3 length equals 14 residues. Germline lookup yields CDR1 SGHRS and CDR2 YFSETQ. The V gene lost 0 bases and the J gene lost 5 bases, with 12 bases spanning the gap. In nucleotides, the CDR3 is TGCGCCAGCAGCTTGGTGGCGGGTACCCACGAGCAGTACTTC. This encodes CASSLVAGTHEQYF. Full variable domain (rest looked up from reference TRBV5-1 and TRBJ2-7): KAGVTQTPRYLIKTRGQQVTLSCSPISGHRSVSWYQQTPGQGLQFLFEYFSETQRNKGNFPGRFSGRQFSNSRSEMNVSTLELGDSALYLCASSLVAGTHEQYFGPGTRLTVT.

The CDR3, as DNA: TGTGCCAGCAGTTTAAGTGGGAATCGGCTTAGTGAAGCTTTCTTT. Its translation is CASSLSGNRLSEAFF. This sequence joins TRBV28 and TRBJ1-1; no clear D. Trimming stripped 2 bases from V and 7 bases from J, with 17 bases between. The germline CDR1 and CDR2 sequences are MDHEN and SYDVKM. The CDR3 is 15 residues long. Looking up the rest from reference TRBV28 and TRBJ1-1 gives the full variable domain: DVKVTQSSRYLVKRTGEKVFLECVQDMDHENMFWYRQDPGLGLRLIYFSYDVKMKEKGDIPEGYSVSREKKERFSLILESASTNQTSMYLCASSLSGNRLSEAFFGQGTRLTVV.

The J gene is TRBJ1-2, the V gene TRBV4-3; 8 bases agree with TRBD1. The germline gives CDR1 LGHNA, CDR2 YSLEER. CDR3 size: 16 residues. J was trimmed by 2 bases and V by 1 base; bases with no gene match: 6. CDR3 amino acids: CASSQGGQGSNYGYTF. CDR3 nucleotides: TGCGCCAGCAGCCAAGGAGGACAGGGATCAAACTATGGCTACACCTTC.

With respect to this clone: At one end the junction does not follow the germline gene, possibly because of a read error. The chain links TRBV18 to TRBJ1-4; D is possibly TRBD1 (5 bases). The V gene's germline CDR1 is KGHSH and CDR2 LQKENI. The CDR3 length is 16 residues. CDR3: CASSPPGAGGEEKLFF. The CDR3, as DNA: TGTGCCAGCTCGCCACCCGGCGCGGGGGGAGAGGAAAAACTGTTTTTT.

This chain connects TRBV18 to TRBJ2-7, with D possibly being TRBD1 (6 bases). This CDR3 is 15 amino acids long. V lost 2 bases, J lost 5 bases, and 16 bases lay in between. Looked up from germline, CDR1 is KGHSH and CDR2 is LQKENI. CDR3 in DNA: TGTGCCAGCTCACCAGTGGAGACAGGAGGTCACGAGCAGTACTTC. It is translated as CASSPVETGGHEQYF.

The V gene is TRBV19, the J gene TRBJ2-7; 10 bases match TRBD1. The CDR3 has 14 residues. From germline, CDR1 is LNHDA and CDR2 SQIVND (reference sequence). V lost 6 bases to trimming and J lost 9 bases; unmatched junction nucleotides: 11. The CDR3 here is CASSPGQGYSMQYF. The CDR3 nucleotides read TGTGCCAGTAGCCCGGGACAGGGGTATTCTATGCAGTACTTC.

The chain uses TRBV5-1 and TRBJ1-5; the D gene is possibly TRBD1 (5 bases). Trimming stripped 0 bases from V and 6 bases from J, with 7 bases between. CDR1 is SGHRS, CDR2 YFSETQ, per germline. The CDR3 covers 13 residues. CDR3 nucleotides: TGCGCCAGCAGCTTGGACGACAGTCAGCCCCAGCATTTT. As protein: CASSLDDSQPQHF.

This clone has a single count. The chain uses TRBV6-5 and TRBJ1-2; the D is unclear. Per germline, CDR1 MNHEY and CDR2 SVGAGI. Trimming pared 8 bases from V and 3 bases from J, leaving 19 bases between. The CDR3 is made up of 15 amino acids. CDR3 nucleotides: TGTGCCAGCGCGGAGGGCCCACGTCGGCACTATGGCTACACCTTC. It translates to CASAEGPRRHYGYTF.

The V gene is TRBV7-8, the J gene TRBJ1-5; 9 bases fit TRBD1. In germline, CDR1 is SGHVS, CDR2 FQNEAQ. Trimming took 5 bases from V and 6 from J; bases not matched to a gene: 5. CDR3 size: 14 residues. This chain's CDR3 is CASSATGGSQPQHF. The CDR3 DNA is TGTGCCAGCAGCGCGACAGGGGGGAGTCAGCCCCAGCATTTT.